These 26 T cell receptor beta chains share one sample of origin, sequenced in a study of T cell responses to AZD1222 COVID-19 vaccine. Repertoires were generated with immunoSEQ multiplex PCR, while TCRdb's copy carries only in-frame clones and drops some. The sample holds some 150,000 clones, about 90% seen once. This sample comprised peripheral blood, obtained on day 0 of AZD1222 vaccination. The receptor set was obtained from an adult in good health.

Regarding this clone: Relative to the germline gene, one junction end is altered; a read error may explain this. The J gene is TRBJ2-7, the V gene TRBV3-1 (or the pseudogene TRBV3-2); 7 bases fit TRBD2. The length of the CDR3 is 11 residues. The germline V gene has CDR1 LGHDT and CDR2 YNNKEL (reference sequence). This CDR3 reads CASSIRDYLSF. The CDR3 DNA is TGTGCCAGCAGCATTCGGGACTACTTAAGCTTC.

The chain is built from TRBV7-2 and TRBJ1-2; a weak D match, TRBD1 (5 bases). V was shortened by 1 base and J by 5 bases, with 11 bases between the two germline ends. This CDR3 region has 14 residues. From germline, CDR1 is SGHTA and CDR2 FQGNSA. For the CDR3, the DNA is TGTGCCAGCAGCTTAGTTGGGACCGAGTATGGCTACACCTTC. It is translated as CASSLVGTEYGYTF.

In DNA, the CDR3 is TGTGCCAGCAGCTATGACAGGGGCAGCGCTGAAGCTTTCTTT. Its translation: CASSYDRGSAEAFF. The V and J genes are TRBV7-9 and TRBJ1-1, with 8 bases lining up with TRBD1. The CDR3 spans 14 residues. Germline V gene sequence: CDR1 SEHNR, CDR2 FQNEAQ (reference sequence). V dropped 4 bases and J dropped 6; count of bases not matched to a gene: 7. The entire variable domain, with the rest obtained from reference TRBV7-9 and TRBJ1-1, is as follows: DTGVSQNPRHKITKRGQNVTFRCDPISEHNRLYWYRQTLGQGPEFLTYFQNEAQLEKSRLLSDRFSAERPKGSFSTLEIQRTEQGDSAMYLCASSYDRGSAEAFFGQGTRLTVV.

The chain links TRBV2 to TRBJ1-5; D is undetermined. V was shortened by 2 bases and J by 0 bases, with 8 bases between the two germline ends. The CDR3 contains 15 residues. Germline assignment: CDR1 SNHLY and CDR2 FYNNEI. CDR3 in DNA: TGTGCCAGCAGTGAATTGGTCCTTAGCAATCAGCCCCAGCATTTT. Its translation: CASSELVLSNQPQHF.

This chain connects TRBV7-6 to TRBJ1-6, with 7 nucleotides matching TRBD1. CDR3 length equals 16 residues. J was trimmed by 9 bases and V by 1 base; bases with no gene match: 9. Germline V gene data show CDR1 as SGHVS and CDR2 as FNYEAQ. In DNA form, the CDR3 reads TGTGCCAGCAGCTTAGTGGGAGGGGGCGCCGGTTCACCCCTCCACTTT. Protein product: CASSLVGGGAGSPLHF.

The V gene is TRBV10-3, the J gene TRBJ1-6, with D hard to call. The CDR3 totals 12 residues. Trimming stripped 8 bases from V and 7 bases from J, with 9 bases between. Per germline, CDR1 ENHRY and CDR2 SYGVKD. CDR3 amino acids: CAIGAPNSPLHF. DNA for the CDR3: TGTGCCATCGGCGCACCCAATTCACCCCTCCACTTT.

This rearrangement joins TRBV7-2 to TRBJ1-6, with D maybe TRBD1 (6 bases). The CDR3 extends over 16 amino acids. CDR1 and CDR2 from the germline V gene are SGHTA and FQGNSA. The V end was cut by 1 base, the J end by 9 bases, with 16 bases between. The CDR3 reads CASSLGRRGRGSPLHF. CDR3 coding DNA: TGTGCCAGCAGCTTAGGCCGCAGGGGAAGGGGTTCACCCCTCCACTTT.

Written as DNA, the CDR3 is TGTGCCAGTAGTACGGCAGGGGGAGGCACTGAAGCTTTCTTT. This gives the protein CASSTAGGGTEAFF. This rearrangement joins TRBV19 to TRBJ1-1; 7 nucleotides align to TRBD1. Trimming cost V 4 bases and J 4 bases; bases outside gene matches: 6. This CDR3 is built from 14 residues. Germline-derived CDR1 and CDR2 are LNHDA and SQIVND (reference sequence).

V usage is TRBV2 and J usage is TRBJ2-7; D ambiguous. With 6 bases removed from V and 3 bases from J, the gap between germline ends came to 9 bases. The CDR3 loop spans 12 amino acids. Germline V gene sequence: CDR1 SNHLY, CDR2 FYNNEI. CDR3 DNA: TGTGCCAGCAGGAGGAACAACTACGAGCAGTACTTC. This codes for CASRRNNYEQYF.

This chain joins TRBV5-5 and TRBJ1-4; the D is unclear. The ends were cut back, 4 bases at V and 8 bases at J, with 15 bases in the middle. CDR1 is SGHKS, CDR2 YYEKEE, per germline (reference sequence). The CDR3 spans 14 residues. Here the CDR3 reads CASSPLRGSEKLFF. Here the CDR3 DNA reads TGTGCCAGCAGCCCCCTCCGGGGAAGCGAAAAACTGTTTTTT.

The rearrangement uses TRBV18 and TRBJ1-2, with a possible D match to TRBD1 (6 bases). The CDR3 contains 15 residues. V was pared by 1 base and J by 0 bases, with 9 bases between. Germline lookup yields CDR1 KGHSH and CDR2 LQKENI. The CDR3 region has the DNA TGTGCCAGCTCACCACAAACAGGGACTAACTATGGCTACACCTTC. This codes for CASSPQTGTNYGYTF.

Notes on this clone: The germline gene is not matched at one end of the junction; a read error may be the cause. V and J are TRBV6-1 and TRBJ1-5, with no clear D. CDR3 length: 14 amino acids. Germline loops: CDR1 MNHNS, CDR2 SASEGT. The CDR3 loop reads CASSDRWSNQPRHF. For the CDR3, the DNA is TGTGCCAGCAGTGATAGGTGGAGCAATCAGCCCCGGCATTTT.

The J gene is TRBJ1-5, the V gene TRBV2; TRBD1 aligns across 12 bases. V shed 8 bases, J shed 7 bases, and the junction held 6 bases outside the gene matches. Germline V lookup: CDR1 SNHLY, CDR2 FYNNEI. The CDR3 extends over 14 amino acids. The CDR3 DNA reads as TGTGCCAGCCGGATAGGGACAGGGGGCCAGCCCCAGCATTTT. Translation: CASRIGTGGQPQHF.

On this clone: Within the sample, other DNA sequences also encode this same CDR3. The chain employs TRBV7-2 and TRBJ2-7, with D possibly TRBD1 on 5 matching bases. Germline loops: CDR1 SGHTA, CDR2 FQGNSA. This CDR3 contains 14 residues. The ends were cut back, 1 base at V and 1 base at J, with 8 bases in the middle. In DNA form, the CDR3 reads TGTGCCAGCAGCTTAGTAAGGGGTTCCTACGAGCAGTACTTC. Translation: CASSLVRGSYEQYF.

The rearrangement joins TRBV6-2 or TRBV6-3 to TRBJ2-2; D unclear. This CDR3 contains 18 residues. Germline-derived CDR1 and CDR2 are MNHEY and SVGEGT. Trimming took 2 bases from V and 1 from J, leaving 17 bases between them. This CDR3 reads CASSYTILRHVNTGELFF. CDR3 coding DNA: TGTGCCAGCAGTTACACTATTCTGAGACACGTGAACACCGGGGAGCTGTTTTTT.

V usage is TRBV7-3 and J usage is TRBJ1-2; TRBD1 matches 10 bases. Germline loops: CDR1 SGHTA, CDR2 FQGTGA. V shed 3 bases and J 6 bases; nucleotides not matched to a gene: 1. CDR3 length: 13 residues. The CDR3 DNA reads TGTGCCAGCAGCTTGGGACAGGGGAATGGCTACACCTTC. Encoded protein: CASSLGQGNGYTF.

The CDR3 protein is CASSPRTGGYEQYF. The CDR3 DNA follows: TGTGCCAGCAGCCCAAGGACAGGGGGCTACGAGCAGTACTTC. J is TRBJ2-7 and V is TRBV7-9; 10 bases map to TRBD1. The CDR3 is 14 amino acids. Germline V gives CDR1 SEHNR, CDR2 FQNEAQ (reference sequence). V trimming: 5 bases; J trimming: 3 bases; junction bases outside the gene matches: 4.

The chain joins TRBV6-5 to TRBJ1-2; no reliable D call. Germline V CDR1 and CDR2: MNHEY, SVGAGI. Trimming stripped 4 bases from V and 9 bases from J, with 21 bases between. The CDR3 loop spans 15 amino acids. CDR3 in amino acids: CASSFTDARRGSYTF. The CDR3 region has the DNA TGTGCCAGCAGTTTCACGGACGCCCGGCGAGGGAGCTACACCTTC.

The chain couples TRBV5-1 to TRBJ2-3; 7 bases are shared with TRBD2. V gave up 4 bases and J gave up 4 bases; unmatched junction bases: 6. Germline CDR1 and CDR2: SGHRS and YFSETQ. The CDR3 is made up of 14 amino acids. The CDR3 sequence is CASSGRGIADTQYF. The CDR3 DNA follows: TGCGCCAGCAGCGGGCGGGGGATCGCAGATACGCAGTATTTT.

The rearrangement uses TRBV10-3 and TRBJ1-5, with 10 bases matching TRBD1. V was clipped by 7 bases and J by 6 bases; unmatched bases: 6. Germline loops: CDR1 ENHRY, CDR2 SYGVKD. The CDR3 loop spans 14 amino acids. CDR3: CAIKRGDRGQPQHF. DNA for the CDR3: TGTGCCATCAAGAGAGGGGACAGGGGTCAGCCCCAGCATTTT.

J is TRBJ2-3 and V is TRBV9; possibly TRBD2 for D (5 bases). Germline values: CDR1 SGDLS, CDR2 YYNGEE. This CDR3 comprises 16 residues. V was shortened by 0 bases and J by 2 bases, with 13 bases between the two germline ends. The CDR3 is CASSVGAEGVTDTQYF. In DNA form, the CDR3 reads TGTGCCAGCAGCGTAGGTGCAGAGGGAGTCACAGATACGCAGTATTTT.

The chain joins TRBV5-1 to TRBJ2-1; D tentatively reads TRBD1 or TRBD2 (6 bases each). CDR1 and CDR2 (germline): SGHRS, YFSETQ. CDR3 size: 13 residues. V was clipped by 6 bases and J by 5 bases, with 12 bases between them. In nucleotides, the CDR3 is TGCGCCAGCACCTGGGGGGCGGACAATGAGCAGTTCTTC. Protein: CASTWGADNEQFF.

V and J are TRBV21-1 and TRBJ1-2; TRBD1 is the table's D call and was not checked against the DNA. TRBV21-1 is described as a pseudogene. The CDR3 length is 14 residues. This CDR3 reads CASSAGQKCYGYTF. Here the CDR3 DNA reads TGTGCCAGCAGCGCGGGACAGAAATGCTATGGCTACACCTTC.

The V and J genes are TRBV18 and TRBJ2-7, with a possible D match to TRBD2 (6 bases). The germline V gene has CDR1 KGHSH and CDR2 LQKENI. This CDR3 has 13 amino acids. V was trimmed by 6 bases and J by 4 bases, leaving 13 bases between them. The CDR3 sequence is CASSLGGEYEQYF. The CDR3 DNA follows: TGTGCCAGCTCCCTCGGGGGAGAGTACGAGCAGTACTTC.

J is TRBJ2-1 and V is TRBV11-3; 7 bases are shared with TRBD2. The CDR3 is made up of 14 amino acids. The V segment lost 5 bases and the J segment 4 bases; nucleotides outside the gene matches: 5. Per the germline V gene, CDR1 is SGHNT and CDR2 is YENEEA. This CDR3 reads CASSARTSYNEQFF. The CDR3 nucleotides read TGTGCCAGCAGCGCACGGACTAGTTACAATGAGCAGTTCTTC.

As DNA, the CDR3 is TGTGCCAGCAGCTTACGTTCCGGAACTGAAGCTTTCTTT. As protein: CASSLRSGTEAFF. The chain couples TRBV7-8 to TRBJ1-1; D unclear. The V end lost 2 bases, the J end lost 5 bases, and 9 bases lay between the germline ends. CDR1 SGHVS and CDR2 FQNEAQ come from the germline V gene. This CDR3 is built from 13 residues.